The rows below give T cell receptor beta chains drawn from one sample of a study of Graves' ophthalmopathy and Graves' hyperthyroidism. One entry per CDR3 protein results from TCRdb running MiXCR on the multiplex PCR reads. The table shows roughly 350,000 distinct CDR3 sequences, with 17% occurring only once. Specimen: peripheral blood. These receptors originate from an adult woman with stable Graves' hyperthyroidism. CDR3s include the opening cysteine and the closing phenylalanine or tryptophan. Each record gives: D gene, J gene, clone size, V gene, CDR3 protein, CDR3 DNA. D genes are given only for firm matches. Only part of the rows carry a size: once, few, many, or a class if the clone is expanded.

D: -
J: TRBJ2-7
size: once
V: TRBV5-1
CDR3: CASRLGHRYEQYF
DNA: TGCGCCAGCAGACTGGGACACCGCTACGAGCAGTACTTC

D: -
J: TRBJ2-7
size: many
V: TRBV5-1
CDR3: CASSLYGGFYEQYF
DNA: TGCGCCAGCAGCTTGTACGGGGGCTTCTACGAGCAGTACTTC

D: TRBD1
J: TRBJ1-2
size: few
V: TRBV20-1
CDR3: CSASLQGALGYTF
DNA: TGCAGTGCTAGCTTACAGGGGGCACTTGGCTACACCTTC

D: -
J: TRBJ2-7
size: -
V: TRBV2
CDR3: CASSFGQGTDEQYF
DNA: TGTGCCAGCAGTTTCGGCCAGGGCACGGACGAGCAGTACTTC

D: TRBD1
J: TRBJ1-2
size: once
V: TRBV6-1
CDR3: CASRRGTGNYGYTF
DNA: TGTGCCAGCAGGAGAGGGACAGGAAACTATGGCTACACCTTC

D: -
J: TRBJ1-1
size: -
V: TRBV28
CDR3: CASSLSGGSNAEAFF
DNA: TGTGCCAGCAGTTTAAGTGGCGGGTCGAACGCTGAAGCTTTCTTT

D: -
J: TRBJ2-4
size: many
V: TRBV2
CDR3: CASSDEAATGNIQYF
DNA: TGTGCCAGCAGTGACGAGGCAGCTACGGGGAACATTCAGTACTTC

D: TRBD1
J: TRBJ1-3
size: many
V: TRBV15
CDR3: CATRMDTGTGVGNTIYF
DNA: TGTGCCACCAGAATGGATACCGGGACAGGGGTCGGAAACACCATATATTTT

D: -
J: TRBJ2-7
size: many
V: TRBV12-3/TRBV12-4
CDR3: CASRAGSYEQYF
DNA: TGTGCCAGCAGGGCAGGGTCCTACGAGCAGTACTTC

D: -
J: TRBJ1-5
size: many
V: TRBV7-2
CDR3: CASSLREAQPQHF
DNA: TGTGCCAGCAGCTTAAGAGAGGCTCAGCCCCAGCATTTT

D: -
J: TRBJ1-5
size: once
V: TRBV12-3/TRBV12-4
CDR3: CASSWDIRDWYSNQPQHF
DNA: TGTGCCAGCAGTTGGGACATAAGGGATTGGTATAGCAATCAGCCCCAGCATTTT

D: -
J: TRBJ1-2
size: many
V: TRBV27
CDR3: CASSPKGRGRYGYTF
DNA: TGTGCCAGCAGTCCAAAGGGCAGGGGTAGATATGGCTACACCTTC